Following are 11 T cell receptor beta chains from one sample sequenced in a study of cytomegalovirus exposure and HLA in healthy donors. PCR employed 60 Vbeta and 13 Jbeta primers. Data came from immunoSEQ multiplex PCR; TCRdb stores just in-frame clones and leaves some out. Its listing shows tens of thousands of clones. Sequencing used PBMCs. The receptors were gathered from a female donor in good health and CMV-seropositive.

This chain uses TRBV18 with TRBJ2-5, with TRBD2 matching over 9 bases. The closer fit of TRBJ2-7 to the DNA end suggests the J call may be wrong. There are 16 residues in the CDR3. In germline, CDR1 is KGHSH, CDR2 LQKENI. CDR3: CASSPNWGSGSYEQYF. DNA for the CDR3: TGTGCCAGCTCACCCAATTGGGGTAGCGGGAGCTACGAGCAGTACTTC.

The chain uses TRBV18 and TRBJ2-2, with 10 positions matching TRBD2. CDR3 size: 16 residues. The V gene's germline CDR1 is KGHSH and CDR2 LQKENI. The V and J ends lost 1 base and 4 bases, in that order; junction bases with no gene match: 3. In nucleotides, the CDR3 is TGTGCCAGCTCACCACAACTAGCGGGGCGCACCGGGGAGCTGTTTTTT. This gives the protein CASSPQLAGRTGELFF.

J is TRBJ2-7 and V is TRBV19; the match to TRBD1 covers 7 bases. This CDR3 is 11 amino acids long. J gave up 4 bases and V 8 bases, and 2 bases lay outside the gene matches. Germline V gene data show CDR1 as LNHDA and CDR2 as SQIVND (reference sequence). Written as DNA, the CDR3 is TGTGCCAGTTCACAGGGGTACGAGCAGTACTTC. Protein sequence: CASSQGYEQYF.

The chain has TRBV15 and TRBJ2-2; D not resolved. This CDR3 region has 17 residues. CDR1 is LNHNV and CDR2 is YYDKDF in the germline V gene (reference sequence). V was pared by 3 bases and J by 0 bases, with 14 bases between. CDR3 sequence reads: CATSSALSTANTGELFF. The CDR3 nucleotides are TGTGCCACCAGCAGTGCCTTAAGTACAGCGAACACCGGGGAGCTGTTTTTT. The full variable domain, rest sourced from reference TRBV15 and TRBJ2-2, is DAMVIQNPRYQVTQFGKPVTLSCSQTLNHNVMYWYQQKSSQAPKLLFHYYDKDFNNEADTPDNFQSRRPNTSFCFLDIRSPGLGDTAMYLCATSSALSTANTGELFFGEGSRLTVL.

The V call is TRBV7-9, the J call TRBJ1-1; the D gene is possibly TRBD1 (6 bases). The germline V gene has CDR1 SEHNR and CDR2 FQNEAQ (reference sequence). Deletions cut 7 bases from V and 3 bases from J, with 15 bases between. This CDR3 is 14 amino acids long. For the CDR3, the DNA is TGTGCCAGCACCCTCAGGGGTGAGTACACTGAAGCTTTCTTT. This gives the protein CASTLRGEYTEAFF.

The genes are TRBV7-9 and TRBJ2-5; D might be TRBD2 (5 bases). V gave up 5 bases and J gave up 2 bases, with 9 bases separating them. Germline CDR1 reads SEHNR; CDR2 reads FQNEAQ (reference sequence). CDR3 size: 13 residues. The CDR3 protein is CASSAGQQETQYF. The CDR3 nucleotides are TGTGCCAGCAGCGCGGGTCAACAAGAGACCCAGTACTTC.

V gene TRBV11-2 combines with J gene TRBJ2-7; TRBD1 is a possible D gene (6 bases). CDR1 is SGHAT, CDR2 FQNNGV, per germline. The CDR3 is 12 amino acids. V was cut by 5 bases and J by 6 bases, with 11 bases left in between. The CDR3 here is CASSPRGGEQYF. The CDR3 DNA follows: TGTGCCAGCAGCCCCAGGGGTGGCGAGCAGTACTTC.

V is TRBV7-2 and J is TRBJ2-3, with D unresolved. Trimming took off 6 bases at V and 0 bases at J, with 13 bases between the two ends. This CDR3 is 15 amino acids long. Germline V gene data show CDR1 as SGHTA and CDR2 as FQGNSA. CDR3 sequence reads: CASRRIRSSTDTQYF. CDR3 sequence (DNA): TGTGCCAGCAGACGAATACGGTCTAGCACAGATACGCAGTATTTT.

J is TRBJ1-3 and V is TRBV5-1, with 11 bases matching TRBD1. CDR1 SGHRS and CDR2 YFSETQ come from the germline V gene. The CDR3 runs to 14 residues. With 5 bases clipped from V and 9 bases from J, the junction kept 7 bases outside the gene matches. The CDR3 nucleotides read TGCGCCAGCAGTTCCGGGACAGGGGGGAGCACCATATATTTT. It translates to CASSSGTGGSTIYF.

J is TRBJ2-7 and V is TRBV7-2, with 8 bases lining up with TRBD1. Germline V gives CDR1 SGHTA, CDR2 FQGNSA. Losses at the gene ends were 1 base for V and 1 base for J; bases not matched to a gene: 6. This CDR3 region has 16 residues. CDR3 DNA sequence: TGTGCCAGCAGCTTAGTGGCAGGGGGCTTATCCTACGAGCAGTACTTC. Translation gives CASSLVAGGLSYEQYF.

The DNA of the CDR3 is TGTGCCAGCAGGGCCCTCGGGGGGAATAATTCACCCCTCCACTTT. It codes for CASRALGGNNSPLHF. The V and J genes are TRBV6-6 and TRBJ1-6, with D tentatively TRBD1 (5 bases). The V end lost 6 bases, the J end lost 5 bases, and 14 bases lay between the germline ends. The germline V gene has CDR1 MNHNY and CDR2 SVGAGI (reference sequence). The length of the CDR3 is 15 residues.